This entry lists 16 T cell receptor beta chains sequenced from one sample in a study of shared clonotypes between healthy human individuals. Terminally differentiated effector memory CD45RA+ cells were excluded from the naive CD8 cells, which were CD45RO-negative and positively selected for CCR7. The data were produced by immunoSEQ multiplex PCR, yet TCRdb's version contains in-frame clones alone and is incomplete. The repertoire holds more than 2 million clones, with about 95% as singletons. Source material: naive CD8+ T cells sorted from blood. The receptors stem from a young man in good health.

The V and J genes are TRBV27 and TRBJ2-1; 11 bases match TRBD2. Per the germline V gene, CDR1 is MNHEY and CDR2 is SMNVEV (reference sequence). This CDR3 spans 17 amino acids. The V gene end was trimmed by 7 bases and the J gene end by 3 bases; junction bases not matched to a gene: 11. The CDR3 DNA sequence: TGTGCCAGCAAAACCGGGACTAGCGGAGCTTACTACAATGAGCAGTTCTTC. Its translation is CASKTGTSGAYYNEQFF.

The gene calls are TRBV6-1 and TRBJ2-7, with D possibly being TRBD1 (6 bases). Germline V lookup: CDR1 MNHNS, CDR2 SASEGT. Trimming took 5 bases from V and 3 from J, leaving 17 bases between them. The CDR3 is made up of 15 amino acids. CDR3 in amino acids: CASSSTGFGFYEQYF. CDR3 DNA: TGTGCCAGCAGTAGTACAGGGTTTGGCTTCTACGAGCAGTACTTC.

CDR3 coding DNA: TGTGCCAGCAGTTTCAGGGGCGGCACCGGGGAGCTGTTTTTT. Its translation: CASSFRGGTGELFF. The chain joins TRBV27 to TRBJ2-2; D is perhaps TRBD1 (6 bases). This CDR3 contains 14 residues. Germline assignment: CDR1 MNHEY and CDR2 SMNVEV (reference sequence). Trimming took off 3 bases at V and 4 bases at J, with 9 bases between the two ends.

The genes are TRBV6-6 and TRBJ1-5; 8 bases fit TRBD1. This CDR3 is 16 amino acids long. With V trimmed by 5 bases and J by 4 bases, 10 bases remained unmatched. CDR1 MNHNY and CDR2 SVGAGI come from the germline V gene (reference sequence). The CDR3 is CASSPSTGVGNQPQHF. CDR3 bases: TGTGCCAGCAGTCCCTCGACAGGGGTTGGAAATCAGCCCCAGCATTTT.

This chain links TRBV7-9 with TRBJ2-2; no clear D. The germline V gene has CDR1 SEHNR and CDR2 FQNEAQ (reference sequence). The CDR3 covers 15 residues. Trimming pared 0 bases from V and 6 bases from J, leaving 11 bases between. CDR3: CASSLAGLAAGELFF. In DNA form, the CDR3 reads TGTGCCAGCAGCTTAGCAGGGTTGGCTGCCGGGGAGCTGTTTTTT.

The count of this clone is one. The CDR3 DNA sequence: TGCAGCGTTGAATTAGCGGACAGGGCCCCCTACGAGCAGTACTTC. Protein product: CSVELADRAPYEQYF. This rearrangement joins TRBV29-1 to TRBJ2-7; 8 bases line up with TRBD1. Germline values: CDR1 SQVTM, CDR2 ANQGSEA. The CDR3 has 15 residues. V lost 2 bases and J lost 2; bases outside the gene matches: 8.

The chain uses TRBV7-3 and TRBJ2-1; possible D gene TRBD2, 5 bases. CDR3 length: 14 residues. The germline V gene encodes CDR1 SGHTA and CDR2 FQGTGA. V was pared by 4 bases and J by 6 bases, with 13 bases between. As DNA, the CDR3 is TGTGCCAGCAGCTCCGCCGGGATATTCAATGAGCAGTTCTTC. Translated: CASSSAGIFNEQFF. The variable domain in full, with the rest retrieved from reference TRBV7-3 and TRBJ2-1, is GAGVSQTPSNKVTEKGKYVELRCDPISGHTALYWYRQSLGQGPEFLIYFQGTGAADDSGLPNDRFFAVRPEGSVSTLKIQRTERGDSAVYLCASSSAGIFNEQFFGPGTRLTVL.

V and J are TRBV7-9 and TRBJ1-5; tentative D call: TRBD1 (6 bases). Germline CDR1 and CDR2: SEHNR and FQNEAQ (reference sequence). V lost 2 bases to trimming and J lost 0 bases, with 8 bases between them. The CDR3 has 15 residues. CDR3 sequence: CASSLQGNSNQPQHF. In DNA form, the CDR3 reads TGTGCCAGCAGCTTACAGGGGAATAGCAATCAGCCCCAGCATTTT.

V and J are TRBV29-1 and TRBJ2-1; D might be TRBD1 or TRBD2, each matching 5 bases. The CDR3 covers 14 residues. The V end lost 7 bases, the J end lost 1 base, and 14 bases lay between the germline ends. Looked up from germline, CDR1 is SQVTM and CDR2 is ANQGSEA. The CDR3 here is CSGRGGGSYNEQFF. CDR3 nucleotides: TGCAGCGGCCGGGGCGGAGGTTCCTACAATGAGCAGTTCTTC.

The chain has TRBV11-2 and TRBJ1-2; D unresolved. Between the trimmed V and J ends, which lost 4 bases and 0 bases, there was a span of 15 bases. The germline V gene has CDR1 SGHAT and CDR2 FQNNGV. The CDR3 runs 16 residues. CDR3 sequence (DNA): TGTGCCAGCAGCTCCGGCCCGGGCGTCGCTAACTATGGCTACACCTTC. Its translation is CASSSGPGVANYGYTF.

The gene calls are TRBV5-6 and TRBJ1-5, with D unclear. Trimming took off 1 base at V and 0 bases at J, with 5 bases between the two ends. CDR1 and CDR2 from the germline V gene are SGHDT and YYEEEE. This CDR3 is built from 14 residues. The CDR3 nucleotides read TGTGCCAGCAGCTTGCAGTATAGCAATCAGCCCCAGCATTTT. This translates into CASSLQYSNQPQHF.

V and J are TRBV19 and TRBJ2-7, with 8 nucleotides matching TRBD2. Germline CDR1 reads LNHDA; CDR2 reads SQIVND (reference sequence). V lost 1 base and J lost 5; bases outside the gene matches: 1. The CDR3 totals 13 residues. CDR3 residues: CASSIAGGNEQYF. CDR3 DNA: TGTGCCAGTAGTATAGCGGGGGGGAACGAGCAGTACTTC.

V is TRBV5-6 and J is TRBJ2-2; no definite D call. The CDR3 has 16 residues. CDR1 is SGHDT and CDR2 is YYEEEE in the germline V gene. V gave up 1 base and J gave up 0 bases, with 10 bases separating them. In nucleotides, the CDR3 is TGTGCCAGCAGCTTGAGTGTGTTTTCGAACACCGGGGAGCTGTTTTTT. Protein: CASSLSVFSNTGELFF. Variable domain in full (rest from reference TRBV5-6 and TRBJ2-2): DAGVTQSPTHLIKTRGQQVTLRCSPKSGHDTVSWYQQALGQGPQFIFQYYEEEERQRGNFPDRFSGHQFPNYSSELNVNALLLGDSALYLCASSLSVFSNTGELFFGEGSRLTVL.

V usage is TRBV28 and J usage is TRBJ1-3; D not certain. This CDR3 spans 13 amino acids. Germline lookup yields CDR1 MDHEN and CDR2 SYDVKM. The V and J ends lost 3 bases and 8 bases respectively, with 11 bases between them. The CDR3: CASSLEFRDTIYF. The CDR3 DNA is TGTGCCAGCAGTTTGGAGTTCCGGGACACCATATATTTT.

As to this clone: At the DNA level, this CDR3 is encoded by other sequences in the same sample as well. The rearrangement joins TRBV4-3 to TRBJ2-7; no reliable D call. Germline V gene sequence: CDR1 LGHNA, CDR2 YSLEER. This CDR3 contains 14 residues. Trimming cost V 1 base and J 4 bases, with 11 bases left between them. The CDR3 region has the DNA TGCGCCAGCAGCCAAGTCCCTAGTTCTTACGAGCAGTACTTC. Protein: CASSQVPSSYEQYF.

This chain connects TRBV27 to TRBJ2-7, with 7 nucleotides matching TRBD2. With 4 bases clipped from V and 3 bases from J, the junction kept 6 bases outside the gene matches. This CDR3 comprises 14 residues. CDR1 and CDR2 from the germline V gene are MNHEY and SMNVEV (reference sequence). CDR3 DNA sequence: TGTGCCAGCAGTTCCCCGGGGGGTAGCTACGAGCAGTACTTC. It encodes CASSSPGGSYEQYF.